Below are 21 T cell receptor beta chains sequenced from a single sample in a study of T-cell reconstitution after alpha-beta-depleted transplantation in children. Unique molecular identifiers were used in preparing the TCRbeta library. TCRdb re-derived calls from the PCR reads in MiXCR, one entry per CDR3 protein. The sample lists 45,000 to 55,000 distinct CDR3 sequences; about 9% were seen once. Sequenced here: PBMCs, mostly from graft donor cells, sampled 60 days after TCRalphabeta/CD19-depleted stem cell transplant. These receptors were obtained from a male patient aged 2 to 10 who had a stem cell transplant for chronic granulomatous disease, so the T cells may come from the graft donor.

J is TRBJ2-1 and V is TRBV29-1; tentative D call: TRBD1 (6 bases). The CDR3 runs 13 residues. Germline-derived CDR1 and CDR2 are SQVTM and ANQGSEA. Trimming stripped 7 bases from V and 3 bases from J, with 13 bases between. CDR3 in amino acids: CSATGTFYNEQFF. CDR3 in DNA: TGCAGCGCCACAGGGACCTTCTACAATGAGCAGTTCTTC.

At least ten counts were recorded for this clonotype. V usage is TRBV10-3 and J usage is TRBJ2-3; no clear D gene. The germline CDR1 and CDR2 sequences are ENHRY and SYGVKD. CDR3 length equals 12 residues. V was trimmed by 6 bases and J by 4 bases, leaving 8 bases between them. CDR3 amino acids: CAISHTSDTQYF. The CDR3 coding sequence is TGTGCCATCAGCCACACGTCAGATACGCAGTATTTT.

This clonotype has a count of ten or more. The rearrangement uses TRBV6-2 or TRBV6-3 and TRBJ2-7; 8 nucleotides agree with TRBD1. This CDR3 region has 15 residues. Trimming removed 7 bases from V and 3 bases from J; junction bases left unmatched: 11. Germline lookup yields CDR1 MNHEY and CDR2 SVGEGT. The CDR3 DNA sequence: TGTGCCAGCAACTCTGGGGCGGGACAGGTCTACGAGCAGTACTTC. Translated, it gives CASNSGAGQVYEQYF.

The chain carries TRBV7-9 and TRBJ2-7; possible D gene TRBD2, 6 bases. Germline V gene data show CDR1 as SEHNR and CDR2 as FQNEAQ (reference sequence). Trimming removed 3 bases from V and 2 bases from J, with 11 bases in between. The CDR3 has 14 residues. The CDR3 coding sequence is TGTGCCAGCAGCTTTGAGGGAGGCACCTACGAGCAGTACTTC. Translation: CASSFEGGTYEQYF.

This clonotype occurred many times. The J gene is TRBJ1-6, the V gene TRBV11-2, with D uncertain. The germline V gene has CDR1 SGHAT and CDR2 FQNNGV. V lost 1 base, J lost 8 bases, and 9 bases lay in between. The CDR3 has 14 residues. The CDR3 loop is CASSLAPADSPLHF. The CDR3 DNA reads as TGTGCCAGCAGCTTAGCCCCAGCGGATTCACCCCTCCACTTT.

This clonotype was counted ten times or more. This CDR3 is CSAPTSTDTQYF. The CDR3, as DNA: TGCAGTGCCCCGACTAGCACAGATACGCAGTATTTT. The chain joins TRBV20-1 to TRBJ2-3, with D unclear. The CDR3 covers 12 residues. V shed 6 bases and J shed 0 bases, with 7 bases lying between them. Germline CDR1 reads DFQATT; CDR2 reads SNEGSKA (reference sequence).

Only a few counts were recorded for this clonotype. This chain links TRBV11-2 with TRBJ2-7; possibly TRBD2 for D (7 bases). The CDR3 extends over 14 amino acids. V was shortened by 8 bases and J by 4 bases, with 18 bases between the two germline ends. Germline V gives CDR1 SGHAT, CDR2 FQNNGV. The CDR3 coding sequence is TGTGCCAGCCGTCCGGGGGGCGGGAGATACGAGCAGTACTTC. Residues: CASRPGGGRYEQYF.

At least ten counts were recorded for this clonotype. V is TRBV6-1 and J is TRBJ2-7; possibly TRBD1 for D (5 bases). This CDR3 has 13 residues. The germline V gene has CDR1 MNHNS and CDR2 SASEGT. Between the trimmed V and J ends, which lost 2 bases and 2 bases, there was a span of 7 bases. CDR3 nucleotide sequence: TGTGCCAGCAGTGAACGACAGACCTACGAGCAGTACTTC. Protein: CASSERQTYEQYF.

This clonotype was found a few times. V usage is TRBV4-1 and J usage is TRBJ2-1; 9 bases are shared with TRBD2. V shed 2 bases and J 7 bases; nucleotides not matched to a gene: 9. The germline gives CDR1 MGHRA, CDR2 YSYEKL. The CDR3 has 16 residues. The CDR3 here is CASSQPSKGLANEQFF. CDR3 DNA: TGCGCCAGCAGCCAACCTTCTAAGGGACTAGCAAATGAGCAGTTCTTC.

A note on this clonotype: One end of the junction fails to match germline, which may point to a read error. The gene calls are TRBV12-3 or TRBV12-4 and TRBJ2-7, with a tentative D call TRBD2 (5 bases). The CDR3 has 15 amino acids. CDR3 residues: CASSFRSSRTYKQYF. The CDR3 DNA reads as TGTGCCAGCAGTTTTAGGTCTAGCCGAACCTACAAGCAGTACTTC.

This clonotype was seen at least ten times. The chain recombines TRBV2 with TRBJ2-1, with 12 bases lining up with TRBD2. Germline assignment: CDR1 SNHLY and CDR2 FYNNEI. The V and J ends lost 5 bases and 2 bases, in that order; junction bases with no gene match: 4. CDR3 length: 16 residues. The DNA of the CDR3 is TGTGCCAGCAGTCTTAGACTAGCGGGAGCCTACAATGAGCAGTTCTTC. This codes for CASSLRLAGAYNEQFF.

This clonotype has ten or more counts. V gene TRBV28 combines with J gene TRBJ2-1; D might be TRBD2 (5 bases). The CDR3 extends over 14 amino acids. CDR1 and CDR2 (germline): MDHEN, SYDVKM. Trimming stripped 3 bases from V and 6 bases from J, with 12 bases between. CDR3 DNA sequence: TGTGCCAGCAGTTTGGGGAGACTTGGCAATGAGCAGTTCTTC. This encodes CASSLGRLGNEQFF.

This clonotype has a count of ten or more. The V and J genes are TRBV5-1 and TRBJ2-7; 10 bases map to TRBD1. J gave up 5 bases and V 1 base, and 6 bases lay outside the gene matches. This CDR3 comprises 15 residues. From germline, CDR1 is SGHRS and CDR2 YFSETQ. This CDR3 is CASSLPRQGAHEQYF. CDR3 bases: TGCGCCAGCAGCTTGCCCCGACAGGGGGCCCACGAGCAGTACTTC.

This clonotype was seen many times. V and J are TRBV4-3 and TRBJ2-3; the match to TRBD2 covers 11 bases. The CDR3 covers 15 residues. V trimming: 0 bases; J trimming: 5 bases; junction bases outside the gene matches: 1. Germline-derived CDR1 and CDR2 are LGHNA and YSLEER. Written as DNA, the CDR3 is TGCGCCAGCAGCCAAGATGGACTAGCGGGAGATACGCAGTATTTT. Translation gives CASSQDGLAGDTQYF.

The sample holds many counts of this clonotype. The chain uses TRBV5-1 and TRBJ2-7; 7 positions match TRBD2. The germline V gene has CDR1 SGHRS and CDR2 YFSETQ. With 0 bases clipped from V and 5 bases from J, the junction kept 14 bases outside the gene matches. The CDR3 runs to 17 residues. CDR3 region: CASSLAPLWGRVHEQYF. Here the CDR3 DNA reads TGCGCCAGCAGCTTGGCCCCCTTGTGGGGGAGGGTCCACGAGCAGTACTTC.

In its sample, this clonotype was seen many times. V usage is TRBV10-3 and J usage is TRBJ1-5, with TRBD1 matching over 8 bases. CDR3 size: 16 residues. V was clipped by 0 bases and J by 5 bases; unmatched bases: 6. Germline loops: CDR1 ENHRY, CDR2 SYGVKD. CDR3 sequence: CAISESKAGGDQPQHF. The CDR3 DNA sequence: TGTGCCATCAGTGAGTCGAAAGCAGGGGGCGATCAGCCCCAGCATTTT.

This clonotype was detected many times. The J gene is TRBJ2-7, the V gene TRBV10-3; 9 nucleotides align to TRBD1. The trim removed 11 bases at V and 4 bases at J, leaving 9 bases unmatched. Germline CDR1 is ENHRY and CDR2 is SYGVKD. This CDR3 spans 13 amino acids. The CDR3 DNA is TGTGCCTCGATGGACAGGGGATCTTACGAGCAGTACTTC. It translates to CASMDRGSYEQYF.

On this clonotype: A read error is likely, as this CDR3 ends without the conserved phenylalanine or tryptophan. The rearrangement uses TRBV7-3 and TRBJ2-5, with D hard to call. This CDR3 region has 13 residues. V shed 5 bases and J shed 0 bases, with 7 bases lying between them. Germline CDR1 is SGHTA and CDR2 is FQGTGA. This CDR3 is CASSPRYQETQYL. In DNA, the CDR3 is TGTGCCAGCAGCCCTAGGTACCAAGAGACCCAGTACCTC.

This clonotype was detected ten times or more. The gene calls are TRBV7-3 and TRBJ2-3, with D possibly TRBD2 on 6 matching bases. CDR1 and CDR2 (germline): SGHTA, FQGTGA. The germline V and J ends were trimmed by 3 bases and 0 bases, with 10 bases remaining between them. This CDR3 contains 15 residues. In DNA, the CDR3 is TGTGCCAGCAGCTTGACCGGGACTAGCACAGATACGCAGTATTTT. It translates to CASSLTGTSTDTQYF.

This clonotype came up a few times. The chain recombines TRBV5-1 with TRBJ2-2; tentative D call: TRBD2 (6 bases). The CDR3 contains 13 residues. Trimming left V 3 bases short and J 4 bases short, with 7 bases between. The germline V gene encodes CDR1 SGHRS and CDR2 YFSETQ. CDR3 sequence reads: CASSWGVTGELFF. The DNA of the CDR3 is TGCGCCAGCAGCTGGGGGGTCACCGGGGAGCTGTTTTTT. The full variable domain, with the rest looked up from reference TRBV5-1 and TRBJ2-2, is KAGVTQTPRYLIKTRGQQVTLSCSPISGHRSVSWYQQTPGQGLQFLFEYFSETQRNKGNFPGRFSGRQFSNSRSEMNVSTLELGDSALYLCASSWGVTGELFFGEGSRLTVL.

This clonotype was observed at least ten times. This chain joins TRBV6-5 and TRBJ1-6, with D unclear. V gave up 2 bases and J gave up 7 bases, with 9 bases separating them. This CDR3 comprises 14 residues. Germline assignment: CDR1 MNHEY and CDR2 SVGAGI. CDR3 nucleotides: TGTGCCAGCAGTTACGTTCAGCTAAATTCACCCCTCCACTTT. Protein sequence: CASSYVQLNSPLHF.